The 20 T cell receptor beta chains below come from one sample, sequenced in a study of blood T cell repertoires in COVID-19 (dated by TCRdb to about 2020). Receptor amplification or capture employed the immunoSEQ multiplex PCR assay. The table comes from immuneACCESS by way of TCRdb, which keeps in-frame sequences with V and J called. Part of the clones is missing from these tables; in studies checked, under half for an unresolved V gene and the rest for unknown reasons. The sample data list some 250,000 clones, and approximately 83% of these were observed just once. The ten largest clones capture 3% of the sample. The sequenced sample consisted of peripheral blood. These receptors were taken from a woman between 25 and 40 years old who had recovered from COVID-19.

This sequence joins TRBV19 and TRBJ2-1, with 10 bases aligning to TRBD2. The germline gives CDR1 LNHDA, CDR2 SQIVND (reference sequence). This CDR3 comprises 16 residues. V shed 9 bases, J shed 5 bases, and the junction held 13 bases outside the gene matches. The CDR3 reads CARYLGAGGHNNEQFF. DNA of the CDR3: TGTGCCAGGTATTTAGGAGCGGGGGGGCACAACAATGAGCAGTTCTTC.

This clone has a single count. The V and J genes are TRBV5-1 and TRBJ2-2; 8 positions match TRBD1. This CDR3 region has 14 residues. Germline CDR1 reads SGHRS; CDR2 reads YFSETQ. Trimming removed 0 bases from V and 13 bases from J; junction bases left unmatched: 8. The CDR3 DNA reads as TGCGCCAGCAGCTTGGGGACAGGGCTTGTGGGGCTGTTTTTT. It translates to CASSLGTGLVGLFF. The full variable domain, its missing parts supplied by reference TRBV5-1 and TRBJ2-2, is KAGVTQTPRYLIKTRGQQVTLSCSPISGHRSVSWYQQTPGQGLQFLFEYFSETQRNKGNFPGRFSGRQFSNSRSEMNVSTLELGDSALYLCASSLGTGLVGLFFGEGSRLTVL.

V usage is TRBV27 and J usage is TRBJ2-3, with D possibly being TRBD1 (5 bases). Deletions cut 3 bases from V and 9 bases from J, with 13 bases between. The CDR3 is made up of 13 amino acids. Germline lookup yields CDR1 MNHEY and CDR2 SMNVEV (reference sequence). CDR3 sequence (DNA): TGTGCCAGCAGTTTCCTAGGGGTTTTCACGCAGTATTTT. Translating it yields CASSFLGVFTQYF.

The J gene is TRBJ1-1, the V gene TRBV9, with 7 bases aligning to TRBD1. Germline V lookup: CDR1 SGDLS, CDR2 YYNGEE. The CDR3 is 15 residues long. The J segment lost 7 bases and the V segment lost 2 bases, leaving 11 bases of the junction unmatched. The DNA of the CDR3 is TGTGCCAGCAGCGTTAGTGACAGGGTGGAGGGTGAAGCTTTCTTT. Its protein is CASSVSDRVEGEAFF.

The DNA of the CDR3 is TGTGCCAGCAGTGAGCTTCTAGGACAGCAAGCTTTCTTT. Its translation is CASSELLGQQAFF. This chain uses TRBV2 with TRBJ1-1; the D gene is possibly TRBD1 (6 bases). With 3 bases removed from V and 9 bases from J, the gap between germline ends came to 14 bases. The CDR3 totals 13 residues. Germline CDR1 and CDR2: SNHLY and FYNNEI.

The V gene is TRBV3-1 (or the pseudogene TRBV3-2), the J gene TRBJ2-2; D perhaps matches TRBD2 (5 bases). CDR1 and CDR2 (germline): LGHDT, YNNKEL (reference sequence). With 3 bases removed from V and 7 bases from J, the gap between germline ends came to 15 bases. CDR3 length equals 15 residues. The CDR3 spells CASSQPPTMGGELFF. The DNA for the CDR3 is TGTGCCAGCAGCCAGCCCCCGACTATGGGCGGGGAGCTGTTTTTT.

This clone occurred a few times. J is TRBJ1-1 and V is TRBV13; the D gene is possibly TRBD1 (6 bases). Trimming took off 8 bases at V and 3 bases at J, with 22 bases between the two ends. The CDR3 has 16 residues. Germline V gene sequence: CDR1 PRHDT, CDR2 FYEKMQ (reference sequence). The CDR3 here is CASLRRGRGRDTEAFF. The CDR3 DNA sequence: TGTGCCAGCCTACGTCGGGGCAGGGGCCGGGACACTGAAGCTTTCTTT.

This clone has only one observation. This chain's CDR3 is CASDRGPYNSPLHF. The DNA of the CDR3 is TGTGCCTCGGACAGGGGACCCTATAATTCACCCCTCCACTTT. The V call is TRBV30, the J call TRBJ1-6, with 9 nucleotides matching TRBD1. The junction had 3 bases not matched to a gene; V was cut back by 7 bases and J by 2 bases. The CDR3 runs 14 residues. The germline gives CDR1 GTSNPN, CDR2 SVGIG (reference sequence).

The rearrangement uses TRBV6-5 and TRBJ1-2; 8 nucleotides match TRBD1. The CDR3 consists of 14 residues. Germline trimming cut 5 bases from V and 7 bases from J; bases unmatched to any gene: 9. Germline CDR1 reads MNHEY; CDR2 reads SVGAGI. For the CDR3, the DNA is TGTGCCAGCAGTATGAGGGACAGGTTGGGTGGCTACACCTTC. The encoded protein is CASSMRDRLGGYTF.

This chain uses TRBV7-2 with TRBJ2-7, with D perhaps TRBD2 (7 bases). Per germline, CDR1 SGHTA and CDR2 FQGNSA. This CDR3 is built from 18 residues. Trimming removed 3 bases at V and 2 bases at J, with 23 bases between. The CDR3 nucleotides are TGTGCCAGCAGCTTCGGAGGGGGGGGCCCTCGTGGGGCCTACGAGCAGTACTTC. This encodes CASSFGGGGPRGAYEQYF.

The rearrangement joins TRBV5-1 to TRBJ2-6; D is undetermined. Trimming pared 3 bases from V and 0 bases from J, leaving 4 bases between. The CDR3 is 14 amino acids. Germline V gives CDR1 SGHRS, CDR2 YFSETQ. The DNA for the CDR3 is TGCGCCAGCAGCTCTTCCTCTGGGGCCAACGTCCTGACTTTC. It specifies CASSSSSGANVLTF.

The chain combines TRBV6-5 with TRBJ1-1; TRBD1 is a possible D gene (6 bases). This CDR3 spans 13 amino acids. With 7 bases removed from V and 4 bases from J, the gap between germline ends came to 13 bases. Germline V gene sequence: CDR1 MNHEY, CDR2 SVGAGI. The DNA for the CDR3 is TGTGCCAGCAACTCAAGGGGGAGCACTGAAGCTTTCTTT. Its translation: CASNSRGSTEAFF.

This clone was found a few times. V is TRBV6-1 and J is TRBJ1-2; D gene unclear. In germline, CDR1 is MNHNS, CDR2 SASEGT. This CDR3 spans 15 amino acids. V lost 1 base and J 6 bases, leaving 15 bases between the germline ends. The CDR3 bases are TGTGCCAGCAGTGAAGGGGCAGAGCCGTTGAATGGCTACACCTTC. Amino acids: CASSEGAEPLNGYTF.

This sequence joins TRBV5-1 and TRBJ2-5; D possibly corresponds to TRBD2 (6 bases). The CDR3 is 16 amino acids. Germline V gene sequence: CDR1 SGHRS, CDR2 YFSETQ. The V gene lost 0 bases and the J gene lost 3 bases, with 15 bases spanning the gap. The CDR3 DNA reads TGCGCCAGCAGCTTGGGGGGGACTGGCGGGGAAGAGACCCAGTACTTC. Protein sequence: CASSLGGTGGEETQYF. The full variable domain, rest sourced from reference TRBV5-1 and TRBJ2-5, is KAGVTQTPRYLIKTRGQQVTLSCSPISGHRSVSWYQQTPGQGLQFLFEYFSETQRNKGNFPGRFSGRQFSNSRSEMNVSTLELGDSALYLCASSLGGTGGEETQYFGPGTRLLVL.

J is TRBJ2-3 and V is TRBV29-1; 8 nucleotides match TRBD2. The germline V gene encodes CDR1 SQVTM and CDR2 ANQGSEA. CDR3 size: 15 residues. The ends lost 6 bases at V and 1 base at J; junction bases unmatched: 9. The CDR3 DNA reads as TGCAGCGTGAAAGCGGGGCGGGGGGGCACAGATACGCAGTATTTT. This sequence encodes CSVKAGRGGTDTQYF.

The rearrangement joins TRBV19 to TRBJ1-3; 10 bases are shared with TRBD1. Germline CDR1 reads LNHDA; CDR2 reads SQIVND (reference sequence). The CDR3 length is 18 residues. V shed 3 bases, J shed 0 bases, and the junction held 8 bases outside the gene matches. The CDR3 here is CASSIAGTGELSGNTIYF. Written as DNA, the CDR3 is TGTGCCAGTAGTATCGCCGGGACAGGGGAACTCTCTGGAAACACCATATATTTT.

This chain links TRBV5-4 with TRBJ2-3; 13 bases agree with TRBD2. Germline trimming cut 4 bases from V and 5 bases from J; bases unmatched to any gene: 7. The CDR3 consists of 16 residues. The germline V gene encodes CDR1 SGHNT and CDR2 YYREEE (reference sequence). CDR3 region: CASSVTSGGAQDTQYF. In DNA form, the CDR3 reads TGTGCCAGCAGCGTTACTAGCGGGGGGGCCCAAGATACGCAGTATTTT. The whole variable domain, filled in from reference TRBV5-4 and TRBJ2-3, reads ETGVTQSPTHLIKTRGQQVTLRCSSQSGHNTVSWYQQALGQGPQFIFQYYREEENGRGNFPPRFSGLQFPNYSSELNVNALELDDSALYLCASSVTSGGAQDTQYFGPGTRLTVL.

The chain has TRBV5-4 and TRBJ1-1; D is perhaps TRBD1 (5 bases). This CDR3 has 14 residues. The germline CDR1 and CDR2 sequences are SGHNT and YYREEE (reference sequence). V was clipped by 5 bases and J by 1 base, with 12 bases between them. As DNA, the CDR3 is TGTGCCAGCAGACCGCGTACAGGGAACACTGAAGCTTTCTTT. Translation gives CASRPRTGNTEAFF.

V is TRBV11-2 and J is TRBJ2-7; no clear D gene. From germline, CDR1 is SGHAT and CDR2 FQNNGV. The CDR3 sequence is 13 residues long. V was shortened by 4 bases and J by 2 bases, with 9 bases between the two germline ends. Here the CDR3 DNA reads TGTGCCAGCAGCTATACAGTAACCTACGAGCAGTACTTC. Its protein product is CASSYTVTYEQYF.

Written as DNA, the CDR3 is TGTGCCAGCAGCGTGGGGACAGGGCCCCCCCCCACAGATACGCAGTATTTT. It yields the protein CASSVGTGPPPTDTQYF. The gene calls are TRBV9 and TRBJ2-3, with 9 bases aligning to TRBD1. Germline V lookup: CDR1 SGDLS, CDR2 YYNGEE. V trimming: 2 bases; J trimming: 2 bases; junction bases outside the gene matches: 9. This CDR3 has 17 amino acids.